This T cell receptor (beta chain) was identified during a study of blood T cell repertoires in COVID-19. Study-wide context: Samples representing acute and convalescent COVID-19 were sourced from the United States, Italy and Spain. T cells, B-cell-depleted T cells, or PBMCs provided the cDNA or gDNA that served as material.

In the source study's methods: Reference gene primer amplification in the assay estimated nucleated cell counts. The protocol was immunoSEQ multiplex PCR, while the TCRdb copy is restricted to in-frame clones and leaves out a portion. V and J calls plus clone size are reproduced from that table; the DNA served to infer D and trimming. The data show approximately 190,000 clones, roughly four fifths seen once. Germline V gene sequence: CDR1 LNHDA, CDR2 SQIVND (reference sequence). CDR3 length: 14 residues. The V gene lost 2 bases and the J gene lost 7 bases, with 12 bases spanning the gap. The source is a woman in her forties with acute or convalescent COVID-19. Sequenced material: peripheral blood. The rearrangement links TRBV19 to TRBJ1-5; D remains unclear. CDR3 loop: CASSIQTNKQPQHF. In DNA form, the CDR3 reads TGTGCCAGTAGTATACAAACAAACAAACAGCCCCAGCATTTT.